This record covers a single TCR beta chain. This entry is derived from a study of blood T cell repertoires in COVID-19. The germline CDR1 and CDR2 sequences are SGHRS and YFSETQ. V lost 4 bases and J lost 1; bases outside the gene matches: 5. The CDR3 runs to 15 residues. Source study methods: Nucleated cell number was recorded as an estimate derived from reference gene primer amplification. The table came from immunoSEQ multiplex PCR; TCRdb's copy has only in-frame clones and leaves some out. V and J calls and clone size are those listed in that table; D and trimming were worked out from the DNA. The sample yields 450,000 or so clones, approximately 89% seen once.

This chain links TRBV5-1 with TRBJ2-5, with 9 nucleotides matching TRBD1. The source material was peripheral blood. This receptor was identified in a man aged 18 to 35 with COVID-19, enrolled during active disease. For the CDR3, the DNA is TGCGCCAGCAGCCTGGACAGGGGAGCCCAAGAGACCCAGTACTTC. Encoded protein: CASSLDRGAQETQYF. The whole variable domain, filled in from reference TRBV5-1 and TRBJ2-5, reads KAGVTQTPRYLIKTRGQQVTLSCSPISGHRSVSWYQQTPGQGLQFLFEYFSETQRNKGNFPGRFSGRQFSNSRSEMNVSTLELGDSALYLCASSLDRGAQETQYFGPGTRLLVL.